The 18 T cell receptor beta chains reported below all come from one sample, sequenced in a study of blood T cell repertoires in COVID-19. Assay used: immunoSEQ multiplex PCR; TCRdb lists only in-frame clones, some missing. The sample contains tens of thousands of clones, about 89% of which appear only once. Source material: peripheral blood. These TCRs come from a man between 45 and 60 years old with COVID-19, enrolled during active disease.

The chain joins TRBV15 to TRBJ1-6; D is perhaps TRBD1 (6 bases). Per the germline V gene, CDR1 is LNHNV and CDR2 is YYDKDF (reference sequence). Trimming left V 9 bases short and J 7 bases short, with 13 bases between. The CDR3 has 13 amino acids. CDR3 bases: TGTGCCACGGAACAGGGTTTCAATTCACCCCTCCACTTT. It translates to CATEQGFNSPLHF. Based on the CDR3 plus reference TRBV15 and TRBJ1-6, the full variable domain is DAMVIQNPRYQVTQFGKPVTLSCSQTLNHNVMYWYQQKSSQAPKLLFHYYDKDFNNEADTPDNFQSRRPNTSFCFLDIRSPGLGDTAMYLCATEQGFNSPLHFGNGTRLTVT.

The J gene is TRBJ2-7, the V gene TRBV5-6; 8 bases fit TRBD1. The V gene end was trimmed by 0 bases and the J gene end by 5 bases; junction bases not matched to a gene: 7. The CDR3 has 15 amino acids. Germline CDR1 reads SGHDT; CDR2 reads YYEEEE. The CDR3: CASSLGPGGYNEQYF. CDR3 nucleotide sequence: TGTGCCAGCAGCTTGGGTCCAGGGGGCTACAACGAGCAGTACTTC.

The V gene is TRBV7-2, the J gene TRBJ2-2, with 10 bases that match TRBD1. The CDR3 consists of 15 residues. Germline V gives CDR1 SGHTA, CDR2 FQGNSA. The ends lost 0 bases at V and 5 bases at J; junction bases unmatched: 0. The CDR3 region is CASSLAGQGTGELFF. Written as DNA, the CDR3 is TGTGCCAGCAGCTTAGCGGGACAGGGGACCGGGGAGCTGTTTTTT.

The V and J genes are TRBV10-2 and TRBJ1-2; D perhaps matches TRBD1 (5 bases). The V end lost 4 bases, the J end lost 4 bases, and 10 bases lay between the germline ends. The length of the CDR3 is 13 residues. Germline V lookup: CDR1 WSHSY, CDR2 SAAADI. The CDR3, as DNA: TGCGCCAGCAGTGCGAAGACAGTCTATGGCTACACCTTC. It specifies CASSAKTVYGYTF.

CDR3 amino acids: CASSLSGGPTDTQYF. CDR3 nucleotides: TGCGCCAGCAGCTTGAGCGGGGGGCCCACAGATACGCAGTATTTT. V and J are TRBV5-1 and TRBJ2-3, with 9 nucleotides matching TRBD2. The CDR3 has 15 amino acids. Trimming took 1 base from V and 2 from J; bases not matched to a gene: 2. Looked up from germline, CDR1 is SGHRS and CDR2 is YFSETQ.

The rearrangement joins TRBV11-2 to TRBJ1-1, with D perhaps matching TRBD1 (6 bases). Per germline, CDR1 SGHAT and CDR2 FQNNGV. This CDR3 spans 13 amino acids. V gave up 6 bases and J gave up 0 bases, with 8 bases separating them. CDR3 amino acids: CASRRQVNTEAFF. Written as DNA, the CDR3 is TGTGCCAGCAGGCGACAGGTGAACACTGAAGCTTTCTTT.

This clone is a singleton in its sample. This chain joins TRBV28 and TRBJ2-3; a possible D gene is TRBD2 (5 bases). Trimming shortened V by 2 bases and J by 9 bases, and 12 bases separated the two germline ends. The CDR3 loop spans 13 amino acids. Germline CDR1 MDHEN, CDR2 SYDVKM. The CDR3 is CASSLLKLGTQYF. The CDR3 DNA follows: TGTGCCAGCAGTTTACTTAAACTAGGAACGCAGTATTTT.

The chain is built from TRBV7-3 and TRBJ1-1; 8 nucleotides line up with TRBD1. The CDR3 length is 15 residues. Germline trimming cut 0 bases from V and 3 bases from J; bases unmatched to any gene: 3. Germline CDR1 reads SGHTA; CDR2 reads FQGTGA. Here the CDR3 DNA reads TGTGCCAGCAGCTTAACGGCAGGGGGCCACACTGAAGCTTTCTTT. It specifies CASSLTAGGHTEAFF.

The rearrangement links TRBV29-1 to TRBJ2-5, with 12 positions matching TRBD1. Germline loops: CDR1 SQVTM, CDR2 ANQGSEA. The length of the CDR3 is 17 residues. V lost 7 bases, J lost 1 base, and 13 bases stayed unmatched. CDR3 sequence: CSAYGTGGREAQETQYF. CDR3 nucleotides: TGCAGCGCCTATGGGACAGGGGGCAGAGAAGCCCAAGAGACCCAGTACTTC. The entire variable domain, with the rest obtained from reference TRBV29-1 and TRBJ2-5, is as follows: SAVISQKPSRDICQRGTSLTIQCQVDSQVTMMFWYRQQPGQSLTLIATANQGSEATYESGFVIDKFPISRPNLTFSTLTVSNMSPEDSSIYLCSAYGTGGREAQETQYFGPGTRLLVL.

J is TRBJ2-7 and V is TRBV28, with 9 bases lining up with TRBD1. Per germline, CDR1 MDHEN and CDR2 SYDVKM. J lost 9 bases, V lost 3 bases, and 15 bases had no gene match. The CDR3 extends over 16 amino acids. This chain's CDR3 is CASSFPGTGQMEWQYF. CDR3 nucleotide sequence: TGTGCCAGCAGTTTCCCCGGGACAGGGCAAATGGAGTGGCAGTACTTC.

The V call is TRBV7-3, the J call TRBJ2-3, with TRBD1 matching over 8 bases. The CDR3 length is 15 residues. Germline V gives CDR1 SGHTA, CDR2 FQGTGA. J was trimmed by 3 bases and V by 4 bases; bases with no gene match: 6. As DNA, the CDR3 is TGTGCCAGCAGCTCGACAGGGGTTGGTACAGATACGCAGTATTTT. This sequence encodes CASSSTGVGTDTQYF.

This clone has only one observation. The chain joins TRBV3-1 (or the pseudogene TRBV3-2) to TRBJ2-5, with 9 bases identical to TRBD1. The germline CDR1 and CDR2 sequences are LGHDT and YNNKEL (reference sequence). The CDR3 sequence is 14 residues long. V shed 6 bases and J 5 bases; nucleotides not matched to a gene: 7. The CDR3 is CASRTTGGRETQYF. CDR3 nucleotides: TGTGCCAGCAGGACGACAGGGGGGAGGGAGACCCAGTACTTC.

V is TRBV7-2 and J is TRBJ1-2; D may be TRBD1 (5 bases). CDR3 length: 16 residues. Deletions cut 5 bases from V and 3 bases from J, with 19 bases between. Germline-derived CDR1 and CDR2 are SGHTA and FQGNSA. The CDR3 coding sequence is TGTGCCAGCAGCCCCAATTTAGGACAACTATACTATGGCTACACCTTC. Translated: CASSPNLGQLYYGYTF.

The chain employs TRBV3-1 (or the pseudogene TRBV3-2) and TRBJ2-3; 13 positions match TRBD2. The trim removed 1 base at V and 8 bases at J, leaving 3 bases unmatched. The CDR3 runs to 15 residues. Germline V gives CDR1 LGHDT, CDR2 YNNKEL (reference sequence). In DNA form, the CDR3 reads TGTGCCAGCAGCCAAGGACTAGCGGGGGGTAGTACGCAGTATTTT. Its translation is CASSQGLAGGSTQYF.

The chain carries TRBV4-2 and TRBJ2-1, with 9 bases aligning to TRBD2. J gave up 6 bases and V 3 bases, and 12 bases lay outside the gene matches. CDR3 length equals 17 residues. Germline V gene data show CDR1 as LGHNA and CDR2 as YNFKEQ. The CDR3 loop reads CASSHPKGERGANEQFF. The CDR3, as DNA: TGTGCCAGCAGCCATCCCAAGGGGGAGCGGGGGGCCAATGAGCAGTTCTTC.

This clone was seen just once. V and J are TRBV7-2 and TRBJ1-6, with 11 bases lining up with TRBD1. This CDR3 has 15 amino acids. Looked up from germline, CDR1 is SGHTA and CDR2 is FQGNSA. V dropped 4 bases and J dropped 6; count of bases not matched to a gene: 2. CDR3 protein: CASSWGTGGNSPLHF. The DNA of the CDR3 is TGTGCCAGCAGCTGGGGGACAGGGGGTAATTCACCCCTCCACTTT.

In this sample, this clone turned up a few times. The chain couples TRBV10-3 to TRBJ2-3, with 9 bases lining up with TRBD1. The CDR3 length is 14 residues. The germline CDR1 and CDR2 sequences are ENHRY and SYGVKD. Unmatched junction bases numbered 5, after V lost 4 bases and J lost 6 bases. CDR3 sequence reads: CAISARDREDTQYF. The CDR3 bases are TGTGCCATCAGTGCCCGGGACAGGGAGGATACGCAGTATTTT.

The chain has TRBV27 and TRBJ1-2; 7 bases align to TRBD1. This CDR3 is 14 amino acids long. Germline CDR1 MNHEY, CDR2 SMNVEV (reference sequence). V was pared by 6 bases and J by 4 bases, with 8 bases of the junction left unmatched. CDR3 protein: CASSPTGTVYGYTF. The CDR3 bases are TGTGCCAGCAGCCCTACCGGGACAGTCTATGGCTACACCTTC.